These 25 T cell receptor beta chains came from one sample sequenced in a study of CD8+ T cells in alopecia areata. Noted treatment: oral pan-JAK inhibitor, 5-10 mg twice daily. RNA extraction and reverse transcription yielded cDNA as sequencing template. Assay: immunoSEQ multiplex PCR; the TCRdb copy retains only in-frame clones and omits some. The sample yields about 270,000 clones, 60% seen once. Sample: CD4+ T cells sorted from blood, taken at roughly week 52, from a patient treated with tofacitinib. These receptors came from a human donor with alopecia areata.

The chain links TRBV11-2 to TRBJ2-5; D uncertain. Germline V lookup: CDR1 SGHAT, CDR2 FQNNGV. This CDR3 region has 13 residues. Trimming took 1 base from V and 5 from J, leaving 8 bases between them. This chain's CDR3 is CASSLVVQETQYF. The CDR3 DNA sequence: TGTGCCAGCAGCTTAGTCGTTCAGGAGACCCAGTACTTC. The full variable domain, in which reference TRBV11-2 and TRBJ2-5 provide the parts outside the CDR3, is EAGVAQSPRYKIIEKRQSVAFWCNPISGHATLYWYQQILGQGPKLLIQFQNNGVVDDSQLPKDRFSAERLKGVDSTLKIQPAKLEDSAVYLCASSLVVQETQYFGPGTRLLVL.

This clone was recorded only once. This chain connects TRBV7-2 to TRBJ1-1; D not resolved. The CDR3 is 15 residues long. The germline V and J ends were trimmed by 1 base and 7 bases, with 16 bases remaining between them. Germline V gene data show CDR1 as SGHTA and CDR2 as FQGNSA. This CDR3 is CASSLGGRQRVEAFF. The CDR3 DNA follows: TGTGCCAGCAGCTTAGGAGGTCGCCAGAGGGTTGAAGCTTTCTTT.

Only a few counts were recorded for this clone. V gene TRBV7-8 combines with J gene TRBJ2-1; TRBD1 matches 8 bases. The CDR3 extends over 14 amino acids. Losses at the gene ends were 3 bases for V and 4 bases for J; bases not matched to a gene: 2. Germline V gene lookup returns CDR1 SGHVS and CDR2 FQNEAQ. CDR3 in amino acids: CASSFRTGYNEQFF. In DNA, the CDR3 is TGTGCCAGCAGCTTCCGGACAGGGTACAATGAGCAGTTCTTC.

This clone was seen only a few times. This CDR3 reads CACTVGGTDTQYF. The CDR3 nucleotides read TGTGCCTGCACTGTCGGCGGCACAGATACGCAGTATTTT. The gene calls are TRBV6-5 and TRBJ2-3; D unclear. From germline, CDR1 is MNHEY and CDR2 SVGAGI. The CDR3 is made up of 13 amino acids. Trimming shortened V by 11 bases and J by 1 base, and 13 bases separated the two germline ends.

This clone was picked up a small number of times. CDR3 in DNA: TGTGCCATCAGGGACGCGGACAACTCCTACGAGCAGTACTTC. Translating gives CAIRDADNSYEQYF. The V call is TRBV10-3, the J call TRBJ2-7; a possible D gene is TRBD1 (5 bases). The germline V and J ends were trimmed by 6 bases and 0 bases, with 12 bases remaining between them. Germline values: CDR1 ENHRY, CDR2 SYGVKD. The CDR3 totals 14 residues.

The chain links TRBV29-1 to TRBJ1-3; 8 bases align to TRBD1. CDR1 and CDR2 (germline): SQVTM, ANQGSEA. CDR3 size: 16 residues. V trimming: 1 base; J trimming: 0 bases; junction bases outside the gene matches: 5. This CDR3 is CSVEAWDRRSGNTIYF. The CDR3 DNA reads TGCAGCGTTGAAGCTTGGGACAGGCGCTCTGGAAACACCATATATTTT.

V usage is TRBV13 and J usage is TRBJ1-3; D is ambiguous. Germline CDR1 reads PRHDT; CDR2 reads FYEKMQ (reference sequence). V was clipped by 5 bases and J by 0 bases, with 8 bases between them. The CDR3 runs 14 residues. CDR3 region: CASSRLFSGNTIYF. Here the CDR3 DNA reads TGTGCCAGCAGCAGACTCTTCTCTGGAAACACCATATATTTT.

This sequence joins TRBV15 and TRBJ1-2, with D perhaps matching TRBD1 (5 bases). The CDR3 has 14 amino acids. Germline CDR1 is LNHNV and CDR2 is YYDKDF (reference sequence). The V and J ends lost 8 bases and 4 bases respectively, with 17 bases between them. CDR3 in DNA: TGTGCCACCTCCCGAACGACAGACTCCTATGGCTACACCTTC. Residues: CATSRTTDSYGYTF.

The sample holds a few counts of this clone. This sequence joins TRBV6-5 and TRBJ2-1; D ambiguous. This CDR3 has 12 residues. The germline gives CDR1 MNHEY, CDR2 SVGAGI. The germline V and J ends were trimmed by 4 bases and 8 bases, with 9 bases remaining between them. DNA for the CDR3: TGTGCCAGCAGTTCAACGGTCCATGAGCAGTTCTTC. This translates into CASSSTVHEQFF.

The sample holds a few counts of this clone. V is TRBV29-1 and J is TRBJ2-7; no clear D. The germline CDR1 and CDR2 sequences are SQVTM and ANQGSEA. The CDR3 extends over 11 amino acids. V was clipped by 6 bases and J by 2 bases, with 8 bases between them. The CDR3 here is CSVRVAYEQYF. CDR3 DNA: TGCAGCGTGAGAGTAGCCTACGAGCAGTACTTC.

This clone was seen only a few times. V gene TRBV30 combines with J gene TRBJ1-2; the match to TRBD1 covers 7 bases. Trimming cost V 4 bases and J 8 bases; bases outside gene matches: 10. This CDR3 has 13 residues. CDR1 and CDR2 from the germline V gene are GTSNPN and SVGIG (reference sequence). Here the CDR3 DNA reads TGTGCCTGGATGTTTCGACGGGACAGCGGCTACACCTTC. This gives the protein CAWMFRRDSGYTF.

The rearrangement joins TRBV20-1 to TRBJ2-7; D not resolved. V was trimmed by 5 bases and J by 4 bases, leaving 9 bases between them. CDR3 size: 11 residues. Germline assignment: CDR1 DFQATT and CDR2 SNEGSKA (reference sequence). CDR3 nucleotide sequence: TGCAGTGCTTTTGACAAATACGAGCAGTACTTC. This encodes CSAFDKYEQYF.

This clone was picked up a small number of times. The J gene is TRBJ2-3, the V gene TRBV5-4, with 12 nucleotides matching TRBD2. Germline lookup yields CDR1 SGHNT and CDR2 YYREEE (reference sequence). V trimming: 0 bases; J trimming: 6 bases; junction bases outside the gene matches: 5. The CDR3 has 16 residues. The CDR3 reads CASSLGPGLAGDTQYF. The CDR3 bases are TGTGCCAGCAGCTTGGGCCCGGGACTAGCGGGTGATACGCAGTATTTT.

The chain links TRBV27 to TRBJ2-7; D perhaps matches TRBD1 (6 bases). Germline CDR1 MNHEY, CDR2 SMNVEV (reference sequence). This CDR3 has 14 residues. V lost 0 bases and J 5 bases, leaving 11 bases between the germline ends. This chain's CDR3 is CASSLSTYRDEQYF. The DNA of the CDR3 is TGTGCCAGCAGTTTATCTACCTACAGGGACGAGCAGTACTTC.

The V gene is TRBV7-8, the J gene TRBJ1-6, with TRBD1 matching over 8 bases. With 2 bases clipped from V and 8 bases from J, the junction kept 14 bases outside the gene matches. CDR3 length equals 18 residues. Germline CDR1 is SGHVS and CDR2 is FQNEAQ. CDR3 sequence: CASSLKISGGAFDSPLHF. CDR3 sequence (DNA): TGTGCCAGCAGCTTAAAAATTTCAGGGGGCGCCTTTGATTCACCCCTCCACTTT.

The V and J genes are TRBV30 and TRBJ1-6; D gene unclear. V was clipped by 1 base and J by 9 bases, with 16 bases between them. In germline, CDR1 is GTSNPN, CDR2 SVGIG (reference sequence). This CDR3 comprises 15 residues. This chain's CDR3 is CAWSEKVPRGSPLHF. In DNA form, the CDR3 reads TGTGCCTGGAGTGAAAAGGTCCCCCGGGGTTCACCCCTCCACTTT.

About this clone: The sample holds other DNA sequences that translate to the same CDR3. The chain employs TRBV5-6 and TRBJ2-7, with 9 nucleotides matching TRBD1. The length of the CDR3 is 14 residues. J gave up 4 bases and V 3 bases, and 5 bases lay outside the gene matches. Germline CDR1 is SGHDT and CDR2 is YYEEEE. This CDR3 is CASSWGTGRYEQYF. The DNA of the CDR3 is TGTGCCAGCAGCTGGGGGACAGGGCGTTACGAGCAGTACTTC.

The CDR3 DNA reads as TGCGCCAGCAGGTCTACAGGGGCTCGGGAGACCCAGTACTTC. As protein: CASRSTGARETQYF. The chain employs TRBV5-1 and TRBJ2-5, with 7 nucleotides matching TRBD1. The CDR3 extends over 14 amino acids. V gave up 5 bases and J gave up 5 bases; unmatched junction bases: 9. The V gene's germline CDR1 is SGHRS and CDR2 YFSETQ.

The chain joins TRBV10-2 to TRBJ2-3, with D uncertain. CDR1 and CDR2 from the germline V gene are WSHSY and SAAADI. The length of the CDR3 is 15 residues. The V and J ends lost 2 bases and 4 bases respectively, with 13 bases between them. The CDR3 DNA reads TGCGCCAGCAGTGAGGCTCAAGACTGGGCAGATACGCAGTATTTT. This encodes CASSEAQDWADTQYF.

The chain couples TRBV5-6 to TRBJ2-7; no reliable D call. CDR1 is SGHDT, CDR2 YYEEEE, per germline. CDR3 length equals 11 residues. V shed 3 bases and J shed 0 bases, with 1 base lying between them. The CDR3 sequence: CASSYSYEQYF. Here the CDR3 DNA reads TGTGCCAGCAGCTACTCCTACGAGCAGTACTTC.

The chain couples TRBV4-2 to TRBJ2-4, with D perhaps matching TRBD1 or TRBD2 (5 bases each). Germline-derived CDR1 and CDR2 are LGHNA and YNFKEQ. This CDR3 spans 16 amino acids. Trimming stripped 4 bases from V and 5 bases from J, with 18 bases between. The CDR3 sequence is CASSPRDGEWENIQYF. For the CDR3, the DNA is TGTGCCAGCAGCCCCAGGGACGGGGAGTGGGAAAACATTCAGTACTTC.

V is TRBV5-1 and J is TRBJ2-7, with TRBD1 identical over 7 bases. The CDR3 runs 14 residues. The junction had 10 bases not matched to a gene; V was cut back by 3 bases and J by 7 bases. Germline-derived CDR1 and CDR2 are SGHRS and YFSETQ. The CDR3 region has the DNA TGCGCCAGCAGCTCAAACAGGGGAACATTTGAGCAGTACTTC. Translation: CASSSNRGTFEQYF.

The CDR3 bases are TGTGCCAGCTCACTCTCTATTCATGAACTCACAGATACGCAGTATTTT. Its protein product is CASSLSIHELTDTQYF. This chain links TRBV18 with TRBJ2-3; D ambiguous. V lost 4 bases, J lost 2 bases, and 16 bases lay in between. Germline V gene lookup returns CDR1 KGHSH and CDR2 LQKENI. CDR3 length: 16 amino acids.

DNA for the CDR3: TGTGCCAGCAGTGACAGGGGTGGCACTGAAGCTTTCTTT. The encoded protein is CASSDRGGTEAFF. This chain uses TRBV7-9 with TRBJ1-1; TRBD1 aligns across 8 bases. The CDR3 covers 13 residues. Trimming cost V 6 bases and J 4 bases; bases outside gene matches: 4. Germline values: CDR1 SEHNR, CDR2 FQNEAQ (reference sequence).

In nucleotides, the CDR3 is TGCAGCGTTGTAGGGGGGCGCGGCACCGGGGAGCTGTTTTTT. Translating it yields CSVVGGRGTGELFF. The chain has TRBV29-1 and TRBJ2-2; D tentatively fits TRBD1 or TRBD2 (6 bases each). This CDR3 contains 14 residues. Trimming stripped 4 bases from V and 4 bases from J, with 13 bases between. The germline CDR1 and CDR2 sequences are SQVTM and ANQGSEA.